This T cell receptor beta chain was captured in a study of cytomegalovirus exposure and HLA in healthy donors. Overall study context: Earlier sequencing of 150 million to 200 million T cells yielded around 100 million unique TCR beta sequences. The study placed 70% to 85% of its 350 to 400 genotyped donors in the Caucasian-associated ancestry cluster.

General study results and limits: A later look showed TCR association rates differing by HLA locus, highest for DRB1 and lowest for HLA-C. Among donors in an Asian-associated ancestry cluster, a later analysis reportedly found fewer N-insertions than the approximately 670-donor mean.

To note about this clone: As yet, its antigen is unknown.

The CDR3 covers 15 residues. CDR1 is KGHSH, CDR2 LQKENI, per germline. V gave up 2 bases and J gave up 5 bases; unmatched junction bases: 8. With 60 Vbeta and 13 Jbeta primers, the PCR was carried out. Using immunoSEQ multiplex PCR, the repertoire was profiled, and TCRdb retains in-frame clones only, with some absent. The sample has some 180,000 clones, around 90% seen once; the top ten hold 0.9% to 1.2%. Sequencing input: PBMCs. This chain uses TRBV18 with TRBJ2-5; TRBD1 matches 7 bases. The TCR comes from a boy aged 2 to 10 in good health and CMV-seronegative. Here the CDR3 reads CASSPSDRVGETQYF. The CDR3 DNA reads TGTGCCAGCTCACCATCTGACAGGGTGGGCGAGACCCAGTACTTC.